This TCR beta chain comes out of a study of monozygotic twins with inflammatory bowel disease. Study-level results: Between concordant and discordant twins, repertoire similarity failed to differ, a result that limited power may explain. A reduction in TCRbeta diversity (inverse Simpson) was seen in IBD patients relative to healthy co-twins.

The CDR3 totals 11 residues. In regard to this clonotype: As yet, its antigen is unknown.

UMIs containing a 6-nucleotide sample barcode were added via template switching. The cDNA of both the TCRalpha and TCRbeta chains was subjected to two nested PCRs of approximately 16 and 10 cycles. For each CDR3 protein, TCRdb gives one entry from its re-call of the 5' RACE reads, without DNA. This table holds just over 300,000 distinct CDR3 sequences. The chain combines TRBV21-1 with TRBJ2-7; no DNA is available, so the TRBD1 call from TCRdb remains unchecked. TRBV21-1 has pseudogene status. Sequencing was performed on blood. This receptor was identified in a human donor with ulcerative colitis or Crohn's disease, or a healthy co-twin of an affected twin (not recorded which). CDR3 sequence: CASSNDREQYF.